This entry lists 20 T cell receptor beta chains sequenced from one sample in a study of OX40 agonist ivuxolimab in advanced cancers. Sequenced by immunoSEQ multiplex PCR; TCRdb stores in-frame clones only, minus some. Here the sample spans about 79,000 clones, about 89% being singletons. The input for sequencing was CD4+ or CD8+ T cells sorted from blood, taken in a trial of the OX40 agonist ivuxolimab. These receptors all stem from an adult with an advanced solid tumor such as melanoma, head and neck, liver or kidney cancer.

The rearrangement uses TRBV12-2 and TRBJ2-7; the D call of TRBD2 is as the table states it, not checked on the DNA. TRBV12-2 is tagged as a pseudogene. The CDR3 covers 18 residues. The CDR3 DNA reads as TGTGCAAGTCGCTGGCCGGGACTAGCGGGAGGGCCATCGGACGAGCAGTACTTC. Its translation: CASRWPGLAGGPSDEQYF.

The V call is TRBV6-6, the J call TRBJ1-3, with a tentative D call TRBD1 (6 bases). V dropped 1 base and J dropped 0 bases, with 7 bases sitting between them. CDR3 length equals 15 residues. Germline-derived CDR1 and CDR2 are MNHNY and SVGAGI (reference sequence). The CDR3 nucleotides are TGTGCCAGCAGTTACTTAGGGGGCTCTGGAAACACCATATATTTT. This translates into CASSYLGGSGNTIYF.

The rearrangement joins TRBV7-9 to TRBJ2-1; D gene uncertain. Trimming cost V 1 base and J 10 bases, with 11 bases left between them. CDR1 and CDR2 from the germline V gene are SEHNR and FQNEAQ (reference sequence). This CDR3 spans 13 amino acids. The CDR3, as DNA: TGTGCCAGCAGCTTAGACTCCCTCCTCGAGCAGTTCTTC. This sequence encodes CASSLDSLLEQFF.

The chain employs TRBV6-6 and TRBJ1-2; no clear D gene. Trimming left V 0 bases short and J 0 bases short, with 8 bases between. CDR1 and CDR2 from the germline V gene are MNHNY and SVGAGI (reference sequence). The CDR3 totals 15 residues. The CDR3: CASSYSMGANYGYTF. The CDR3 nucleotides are TGTGCCAGCAGTTACTCGATGGGAGCTAACTATGGCTACACCTTC.

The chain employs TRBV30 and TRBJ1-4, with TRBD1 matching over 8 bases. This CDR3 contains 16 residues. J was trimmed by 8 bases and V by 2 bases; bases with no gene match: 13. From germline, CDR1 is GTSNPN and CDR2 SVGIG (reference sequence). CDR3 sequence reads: CAWSRAGGNRGEKLFF. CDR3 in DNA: TGTGCCTGGAGTCGAGCAGGGGGAAACAGGGGGGAAAAACTGTTTTTT.

The CDR3: CAWRGDSLGYEQYF. The CDR3 nucleotides are TGTGCCTGGAGGGGGGACAGCCTTGGGTACGAGCAGTACTTC. The chain carries TRBV30 and TRBJ2-7; TRBD1 agrees at 7 bases. Germline lookup yields CDR1 GTSNPN and CDR2 SVGIG (reference sequence). J was trimmed by 4 bases and V by 3 bases; bases with no gene match: 9. The length of the CDR3 is 14 residues.

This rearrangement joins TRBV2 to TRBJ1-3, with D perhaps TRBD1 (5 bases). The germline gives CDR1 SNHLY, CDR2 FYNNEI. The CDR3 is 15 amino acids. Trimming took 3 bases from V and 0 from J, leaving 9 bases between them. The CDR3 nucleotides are TGTGCCAGCAGTGATTGGGGCACCTCTGGAAACACCATATATTTT. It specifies CASSDWGTSGNTIYF.

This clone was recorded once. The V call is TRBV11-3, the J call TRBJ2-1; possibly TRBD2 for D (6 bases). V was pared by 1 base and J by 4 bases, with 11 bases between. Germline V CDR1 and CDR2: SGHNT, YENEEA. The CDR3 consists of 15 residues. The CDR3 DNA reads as TGTGCCAGCAGCTTAGTGGGCGGGGTGTACAATGAGCAGTTCTTC. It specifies CASSLVGGVYNEQFF.

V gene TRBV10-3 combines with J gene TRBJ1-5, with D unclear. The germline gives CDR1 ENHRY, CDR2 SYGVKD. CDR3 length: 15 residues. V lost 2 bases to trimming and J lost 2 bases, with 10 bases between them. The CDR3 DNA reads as TGTGCCATCAGTGAGCCGGAGGTCGGCAATCAGCCCCAGCATTTT. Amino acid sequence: CAISEPEVGNQPQHF.

The CDR3 DNA reads as TGTGCCAGCGGTCACGGTGGCTACACCTTC. Translating it yields CASGHGGYTF. This chain connects TRBV21-1 to TRBJ1-2. TRBV21-1 is a pseudogene locus. The CDR3 has 10 amino acids.

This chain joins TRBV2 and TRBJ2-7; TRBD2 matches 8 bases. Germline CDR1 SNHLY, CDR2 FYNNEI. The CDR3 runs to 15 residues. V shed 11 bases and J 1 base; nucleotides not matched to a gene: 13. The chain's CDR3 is CARGGSGAPSYEQYF. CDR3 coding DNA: TGTGCCCGGGGGGGTAGCGGGGCGCCATCCTACGAGCAGTACTTC.

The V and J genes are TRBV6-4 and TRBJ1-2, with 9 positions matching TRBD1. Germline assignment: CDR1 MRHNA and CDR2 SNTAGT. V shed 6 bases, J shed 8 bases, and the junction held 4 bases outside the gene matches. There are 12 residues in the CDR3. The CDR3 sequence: CASSKDRGGYTF. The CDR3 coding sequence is TGTGCCAGCAGCAAGGACAGGGGAGGCTACACCTTC.

The DNA for the CDR3 is TGTGCCAGCAGTTACCCCGGGACAGGGAGGAACGAGCAGTACTTC. Translating gives CASSYPGTGRNEQYF. This chain links TRBV6-6 with TRBJ2-7; the match to TRBD1 covers 9 bases. Germline loops: CDR1 MNHNY, CDR2 SVGAGI (reference sequence). The trim removed 2 bases at V and 5 bases at J, leaving 7 bases unmatched. The length of the CDR3 is 15 residues.

The CDR3 DNA follows: TGTGCCAGCAGTGCGCACGTAGGAGAGGGCTACACCTTC. Its protein is CASSAHVGEGYTF. This chain joins TRBV27 and TRBJ1-2; no clear D. Germline V lookup: CDR1 MNHEY, CDR2 SMNVEV (reference sequence). The CDR3 is 13 amino acids. V lost 5 bases and J lost 8, with 15 bases in between.

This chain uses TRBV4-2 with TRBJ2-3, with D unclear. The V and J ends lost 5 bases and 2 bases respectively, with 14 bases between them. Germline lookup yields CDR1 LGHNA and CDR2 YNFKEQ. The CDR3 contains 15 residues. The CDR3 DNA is TGTGCCAGCAGCAGGTCGGCCCCCCCCACAGATACGCAGTATTTT. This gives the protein CASSRSAPPTDTQYF.

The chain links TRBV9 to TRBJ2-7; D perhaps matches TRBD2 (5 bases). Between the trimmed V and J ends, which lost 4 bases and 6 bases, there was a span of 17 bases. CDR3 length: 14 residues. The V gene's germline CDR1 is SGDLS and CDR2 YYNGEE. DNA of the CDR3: TGTGCCAGCAGCCCACGAGGAGTTCGGGGCGAGCAGTACTTC. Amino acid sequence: CASSPRGVRGEQYF. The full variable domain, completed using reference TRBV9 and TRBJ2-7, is DSGVTQTPKHLITATGQRVTLRCSPRSGDLSVYWYQQSLDQGLQFLIQYYNGEERAKGNILERFSAQQFPDLHSELNLSSLELGDSALYFCASSPRGVRGEQYFGPGTRLTVT.

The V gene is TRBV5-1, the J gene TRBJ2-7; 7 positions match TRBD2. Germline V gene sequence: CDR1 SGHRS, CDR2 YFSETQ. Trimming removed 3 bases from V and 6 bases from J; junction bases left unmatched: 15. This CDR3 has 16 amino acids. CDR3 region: CASSSRELADSLEQYF. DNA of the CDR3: TGCGCCAGCAGCTCGAGGGAGCTAGCGGATTCCCTCGAGCAGTACTTC. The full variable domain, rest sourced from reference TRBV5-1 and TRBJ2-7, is KAGVTQTPRYLIKTRGQQVTLSCSPISGHRSVSWYQQTPGQGLQFLFEYFSETQRNKGNFPGRFSGRQFSNSRSEMNVSTLELGDSALYLCASSSRELADSLEQYFGPGTRLTVT.

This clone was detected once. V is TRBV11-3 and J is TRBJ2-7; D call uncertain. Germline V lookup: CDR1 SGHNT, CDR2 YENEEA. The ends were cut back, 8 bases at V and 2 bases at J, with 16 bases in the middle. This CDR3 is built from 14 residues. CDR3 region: CASGEAGPTYEQYF. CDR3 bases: TGTGCCAGCGGTGAGGCAGGACCGACCTACGAGCAGTACTTC.

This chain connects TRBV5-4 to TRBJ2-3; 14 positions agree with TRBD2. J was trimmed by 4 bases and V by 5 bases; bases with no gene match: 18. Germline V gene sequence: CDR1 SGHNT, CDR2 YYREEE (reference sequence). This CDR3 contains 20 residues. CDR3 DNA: TGTGCCAGCAGTCGGATTAAGGGACTAGCGGGAGAAAAGGGTGCAGATACGCAGTATTTT. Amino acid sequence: CASSRIKGLAGEKGADTQYF.

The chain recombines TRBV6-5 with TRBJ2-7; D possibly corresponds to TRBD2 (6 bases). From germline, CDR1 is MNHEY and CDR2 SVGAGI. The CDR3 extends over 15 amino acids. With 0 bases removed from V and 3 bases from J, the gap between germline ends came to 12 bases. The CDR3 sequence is CASSYSIASDYEQYF. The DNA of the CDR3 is TGTGCCAGCAGTTACTCGATCGCTAGCGACTACGAGCAGTACTTC.